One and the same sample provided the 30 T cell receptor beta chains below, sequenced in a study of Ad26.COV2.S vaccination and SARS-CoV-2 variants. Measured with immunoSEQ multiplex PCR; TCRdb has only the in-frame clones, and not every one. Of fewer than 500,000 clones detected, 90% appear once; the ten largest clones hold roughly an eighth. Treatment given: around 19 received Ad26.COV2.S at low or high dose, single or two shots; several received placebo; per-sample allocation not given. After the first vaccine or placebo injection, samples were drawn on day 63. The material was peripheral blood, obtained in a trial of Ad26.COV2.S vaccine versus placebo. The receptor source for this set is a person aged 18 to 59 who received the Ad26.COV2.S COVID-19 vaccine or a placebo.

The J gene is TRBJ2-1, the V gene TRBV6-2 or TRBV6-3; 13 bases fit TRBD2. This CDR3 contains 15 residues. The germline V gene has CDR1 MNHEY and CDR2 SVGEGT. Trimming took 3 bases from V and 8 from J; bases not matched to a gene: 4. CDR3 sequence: CASSYGLAGVYEQFF. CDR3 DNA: TGTGCCAGCAGTTATGGACTAGCGGGAGTATATGAGCAGTTCTTC.

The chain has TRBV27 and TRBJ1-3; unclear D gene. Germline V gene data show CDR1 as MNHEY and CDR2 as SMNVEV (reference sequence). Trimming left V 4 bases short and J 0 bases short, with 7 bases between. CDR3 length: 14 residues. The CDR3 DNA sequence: TGTGCCAGCAGTTCAGTCCTCTCTGGAAACACCATATATTTT. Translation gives CASSSVLSGNTIYF.

The CDR3 DNA is TGCGCCAGCAGTCTACAGGATATGAACACTGAAGCTTTCTTT. It specifies CASSLQDMNTEAFF. The V and J genes are TRBV10-1 and TRBJ1-1; D perhaps matches TRBD1 (5 bases). The germline V gene encodes CDR1 WNHNN and CDR2 SYGVQD (reference sequence). The CDR3 sequence is 14 residues long. Trimming shortened V by 5 bases and J by 0 bases, and 10 bases separated the two germline ends.

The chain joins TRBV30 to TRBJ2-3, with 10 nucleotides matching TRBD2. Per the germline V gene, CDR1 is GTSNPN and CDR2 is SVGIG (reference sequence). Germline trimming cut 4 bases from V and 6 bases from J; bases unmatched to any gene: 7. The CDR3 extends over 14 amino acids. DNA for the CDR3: TGTGCCTGGAATTTAGCGGGAGGAGTGGATACGCAGTATTTT. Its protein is CAWNLAGGVDTQYF. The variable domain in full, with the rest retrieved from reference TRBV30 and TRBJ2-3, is SQTIHQWPATLVQPVGSPLSLECTVEGTSNPNLYWYRQAAGRGLQLLFYSVGIGQISSEVPQNLSASRPQDRQFILSSKKLLLSDSGFYLCAWNLAGGVDTQYFGPGTRLTVL.

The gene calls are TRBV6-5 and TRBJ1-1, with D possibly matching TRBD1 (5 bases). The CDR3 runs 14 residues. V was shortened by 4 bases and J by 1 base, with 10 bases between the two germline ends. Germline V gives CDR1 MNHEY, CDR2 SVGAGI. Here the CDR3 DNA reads TGTGCCAGCAGTTGGGCAGGGAGGAACACTGAAGCTTTCTTT. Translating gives CASSWAGRNTEAFF.

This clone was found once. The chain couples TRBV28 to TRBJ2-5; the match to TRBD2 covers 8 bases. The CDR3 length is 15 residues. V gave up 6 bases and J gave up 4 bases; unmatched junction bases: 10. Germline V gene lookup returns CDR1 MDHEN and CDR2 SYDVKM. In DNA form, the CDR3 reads TGTGCCAGCAGCATAGGGACTAGTACTTCAGAGACCCAGTACTTC. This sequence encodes CASSIGTSTSETQYF. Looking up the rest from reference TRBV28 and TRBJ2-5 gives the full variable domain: DVKVTQSSRYLVKRTGEKVFLECVQDMDHENMFWYRQDPGLGLRLIYFSYDVKMKEKGDIPEGYSVSREKKERFSLILESASTNQTSMYLCASSIGTSTSETQYFGPGTRLLVL.

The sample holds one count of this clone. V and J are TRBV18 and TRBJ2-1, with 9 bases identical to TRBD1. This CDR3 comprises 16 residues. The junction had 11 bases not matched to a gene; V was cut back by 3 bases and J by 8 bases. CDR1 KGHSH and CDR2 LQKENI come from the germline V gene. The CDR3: CASSPRPGQGGYEQFF. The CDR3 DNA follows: TGTGCCAGCTCACCCCGACCGGGACAGGGTGGCTATGAGCAGTTCTTC.

As DNA, the CDR3 is TGTGCCAGCAGCTCGAGGACCGGAAGCGGTCAGCCCCAGCATTTT. Encoded protein: CASSSRTGSGQPQHF. The chain joins TRBV7-2 to TRBJ1-5; no firm D call. CDR3 length equals 15 residues. Germline CDR1 is SGHTA and CDR2 is FQGNSA. V lost 4 bases and J 6 bases, leaving 16 bases between the germline ends.

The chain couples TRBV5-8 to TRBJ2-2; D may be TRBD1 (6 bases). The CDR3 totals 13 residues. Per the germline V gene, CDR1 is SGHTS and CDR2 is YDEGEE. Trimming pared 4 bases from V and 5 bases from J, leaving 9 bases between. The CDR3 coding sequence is TGTGCCAGCAGCCCGACAGGAACCGGGGAGCTGTTTTTT. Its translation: CASSPTGTGELFF.

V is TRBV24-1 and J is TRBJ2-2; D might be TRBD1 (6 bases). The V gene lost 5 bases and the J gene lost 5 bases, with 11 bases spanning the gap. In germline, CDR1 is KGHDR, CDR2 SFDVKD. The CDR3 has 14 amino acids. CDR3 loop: CATSVSGATGELFF. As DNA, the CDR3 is TGTGCCACCAGTGTTTCAGGGGCGACCGGGGAGCTGTTTTTT.

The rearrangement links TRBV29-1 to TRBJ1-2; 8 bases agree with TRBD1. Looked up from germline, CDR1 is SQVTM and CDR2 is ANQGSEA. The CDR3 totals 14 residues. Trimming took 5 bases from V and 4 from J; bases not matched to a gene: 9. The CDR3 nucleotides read TGCAGCGTTATCGGGACAGGACGGTTCTATGGCTACACCTTC. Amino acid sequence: CSVIGTGRFYGYTF.

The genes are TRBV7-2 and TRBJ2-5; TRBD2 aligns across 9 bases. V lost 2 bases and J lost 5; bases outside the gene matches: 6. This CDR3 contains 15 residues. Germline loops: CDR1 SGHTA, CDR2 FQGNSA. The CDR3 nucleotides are TGTGCCAGCAGCTTAAGGGCGGGAGGGCCCGAGACCCAGTACTTC. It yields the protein CASSLRAGGPETQYF. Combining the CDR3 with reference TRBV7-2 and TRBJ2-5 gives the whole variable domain GAGVSQSPSNKVTEKGKDVELRCDPISGHTALYWYRQSLGQGLEFLIYFQGNSAPDKSGLPSDRFSAERTGGSVSTLTIQRTQQEDSAVYLCASSLRAGGPETQYFGPGTRLLVL.

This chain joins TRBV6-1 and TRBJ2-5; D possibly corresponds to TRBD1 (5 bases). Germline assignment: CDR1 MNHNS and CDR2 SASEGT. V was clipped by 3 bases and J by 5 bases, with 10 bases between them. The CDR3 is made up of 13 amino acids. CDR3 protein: CASSDRAAETQYF. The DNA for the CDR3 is TGTGCCAGCAGTGACAGGGCGGCGGAGACCCAGTACTTC.

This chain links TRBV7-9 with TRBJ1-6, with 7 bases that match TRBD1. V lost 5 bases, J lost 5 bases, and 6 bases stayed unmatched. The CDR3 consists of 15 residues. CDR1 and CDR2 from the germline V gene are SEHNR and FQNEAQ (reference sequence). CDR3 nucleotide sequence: TGTGCCAGCAGCACGACAGGGAATCATAATTCACCCCTCCACTTT. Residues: CASSTTGNHNSPLHF.

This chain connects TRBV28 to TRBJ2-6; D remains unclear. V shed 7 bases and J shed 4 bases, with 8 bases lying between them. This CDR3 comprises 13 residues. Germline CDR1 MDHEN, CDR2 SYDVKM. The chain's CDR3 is CASNLSGANVLTF. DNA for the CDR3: TGTGCCAGCAACTTGTCGGGGGCCAACGTCCTGACTTTC.

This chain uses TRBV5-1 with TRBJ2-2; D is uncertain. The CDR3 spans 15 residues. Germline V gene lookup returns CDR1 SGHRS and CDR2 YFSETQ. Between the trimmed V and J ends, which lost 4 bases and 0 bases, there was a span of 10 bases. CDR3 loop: CASSQYTSNTGELFF. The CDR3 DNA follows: TGCGCCAGCAGCCAGTATACATCGAACACCGGGGAGCTGTTTTTT.

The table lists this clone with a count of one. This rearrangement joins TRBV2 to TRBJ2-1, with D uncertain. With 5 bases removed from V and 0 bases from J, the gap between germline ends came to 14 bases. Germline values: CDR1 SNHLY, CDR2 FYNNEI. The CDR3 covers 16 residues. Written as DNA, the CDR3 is TGTGCCAGCAGTTACGTTGGCCCCGTCTCCTACAATGAGCAGTTCTTC. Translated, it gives CASSYVGPVSYNEQFF.

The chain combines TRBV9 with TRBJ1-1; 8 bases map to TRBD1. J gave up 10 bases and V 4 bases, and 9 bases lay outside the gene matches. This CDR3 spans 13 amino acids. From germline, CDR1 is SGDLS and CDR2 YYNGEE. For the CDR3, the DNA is TGTGCCAGCAGCCCTCCGGACAGGGAAAGAGCTTTCTTT. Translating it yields CASSPPDRERAFF.

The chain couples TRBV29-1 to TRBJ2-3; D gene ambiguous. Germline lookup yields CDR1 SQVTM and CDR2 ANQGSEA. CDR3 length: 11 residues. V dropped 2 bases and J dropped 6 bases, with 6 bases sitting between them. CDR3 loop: CSVEQGDTQYF. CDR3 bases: TGCAGCGTTGAACAAGGGGATACGCAGTATTTT.

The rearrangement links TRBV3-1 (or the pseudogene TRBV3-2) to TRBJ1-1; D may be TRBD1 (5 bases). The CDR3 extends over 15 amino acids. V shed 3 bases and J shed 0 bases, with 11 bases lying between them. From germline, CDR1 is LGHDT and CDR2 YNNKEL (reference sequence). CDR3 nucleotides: TGTGCCAGCAGCCACGGGACGGCCATGAACACTGAAGCTTTCTTT. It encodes CASSHGTAMNTEAFF.

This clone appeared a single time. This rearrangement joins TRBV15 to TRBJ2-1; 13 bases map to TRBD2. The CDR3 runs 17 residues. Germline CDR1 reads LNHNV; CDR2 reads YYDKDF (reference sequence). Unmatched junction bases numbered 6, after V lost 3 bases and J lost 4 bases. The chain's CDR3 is CATSRTSGRLGYNEQFF. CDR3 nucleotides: TGTGCCACCAGCAGGACTAGCGGGAGGCTAGGGTACAATGAGCAGTTCTTC.

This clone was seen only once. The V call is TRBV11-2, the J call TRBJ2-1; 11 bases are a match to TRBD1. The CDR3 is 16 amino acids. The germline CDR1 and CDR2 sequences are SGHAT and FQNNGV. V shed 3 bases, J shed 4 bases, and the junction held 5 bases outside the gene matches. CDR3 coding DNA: TGTGCCAGCAGCTTCTTCGGACAGGGGGCTTACAATGAGCAGTTCTTC. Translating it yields CASSFFGQGAYNEQFF.

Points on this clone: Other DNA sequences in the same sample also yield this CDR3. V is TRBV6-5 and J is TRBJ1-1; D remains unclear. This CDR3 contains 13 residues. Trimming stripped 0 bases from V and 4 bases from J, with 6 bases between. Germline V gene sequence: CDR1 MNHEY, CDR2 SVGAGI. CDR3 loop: CASSYSKATEAFF. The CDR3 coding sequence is TGTGCCAGCAGTTACTCGAAGGCCACTGAAGCTTTCTTT.

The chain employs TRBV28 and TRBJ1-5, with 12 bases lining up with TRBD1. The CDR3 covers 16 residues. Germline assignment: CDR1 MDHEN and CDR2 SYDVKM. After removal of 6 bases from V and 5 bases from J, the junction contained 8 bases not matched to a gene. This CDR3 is CASRPSGTGGYQPQHF. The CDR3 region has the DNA TGTGCCAGCAGGCCCTCCGGGACAGGGGGCTATCAGCCCCAGCATTTT.

This CDR3 is CASSRGTGGTEAFF. In nucleotides, the CDR3 is TGTGCCAGCAGCCGCGGGACAGGGGGGACTGAAGCTTTCTTT. The rearrangement uses TRBV5-5 and TRBJ1-1; TRBD1 matches 11 bases. The CDR3 has 14 amino acids. With V trimmed by 4 bases and J by 5 bases, 4 bases remained unmatched. The germline CDR1 and CDR2 sequences are SGHKS and YYEKEE (reference sequence). Together with reference TRBV5-5 and TRBJ1-1, the CDR3 gives the full variable domain: DAGVTQSPTHLIKTRGQQVTLRCSPISGHKSVSWYQQVLGQGPQFIFQYYEKEERGRGNFPDRFSARQFPNYSSELNVNALLLGDSALYLCASSRGTGGTEAFFGQGTRLTVV.

The CDR3: CASSSALGGQYNEQFF. CDR3 coding DNA: TGCGCCAGCAGCTCGGCACTCGGAGGACAGTACAATGAGCAGTTCTTC. The chain uses TRBV5-1 and TRBJ2-1; a possible D gene is TRBD1 (6 bases). Germline values: CDR1 SGHRS, CDR2 YFSETQ. V was shortened by 3 bases and J by 4 bases, with 17 bases between the two germline ends. There are 16 residues in the CDR3.

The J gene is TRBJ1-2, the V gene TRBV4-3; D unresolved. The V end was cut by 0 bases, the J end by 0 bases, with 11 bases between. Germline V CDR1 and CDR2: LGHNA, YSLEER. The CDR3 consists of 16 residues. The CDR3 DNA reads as TGCGCCAGCAGCCAAGACCTGAAAATTACTAACTATGGCTACACCTTC. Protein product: CASSQDLKITNYGYTF.

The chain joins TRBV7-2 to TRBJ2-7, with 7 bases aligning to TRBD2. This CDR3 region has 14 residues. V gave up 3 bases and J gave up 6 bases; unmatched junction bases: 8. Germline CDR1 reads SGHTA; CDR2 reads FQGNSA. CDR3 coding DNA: TGTGCCAGCAGCTTGGGACTAAGTCCAACCGAGCAGTACTTC. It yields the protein CASSLGLSPTEQYF.

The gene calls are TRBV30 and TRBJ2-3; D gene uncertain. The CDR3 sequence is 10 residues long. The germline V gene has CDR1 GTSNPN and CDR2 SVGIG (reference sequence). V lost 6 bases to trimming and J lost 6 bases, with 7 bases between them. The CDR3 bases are TGTGCCTGTAGTCTTGATACGCAGTATTTT. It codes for CACSLDTQYF. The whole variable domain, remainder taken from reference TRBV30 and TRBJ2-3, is SQTIHQWPATLVQPVGSPLSLECTVEGTSNPNLYWYRQAAGRGLQLLFYSVGIGQISSEVPQNLSASRPQDRQFILSSKKLLLSDSGFYLCACSLDTQYFGPGTRLTVL.

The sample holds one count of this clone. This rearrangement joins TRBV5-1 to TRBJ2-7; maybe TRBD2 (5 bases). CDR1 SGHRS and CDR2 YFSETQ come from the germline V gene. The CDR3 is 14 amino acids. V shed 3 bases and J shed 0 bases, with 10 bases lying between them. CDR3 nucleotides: TGCGCCAGCAGCTACGACGGAGGCTCCTACGAGCAGTACTTC. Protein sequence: CASSYDGGSYEQYF.